The 3 T cell receptor beta chains in this list originate from one sample, sequenced in a study of CD8+CD57+ T cells in acquired aplastic anemia. The use of genomic DNA as template underpinned the TCR beta VDJ and CDR3 profiling. TCRdb fed the reads into MiXCR, producing one record per CDR3 protein. The sample has 150,000 to 200,000 distinct CDR3 sequences, over 55% seen once; the top ten hold about 50%. The sequenced patients had an expansion of CD8+CD57+ cells seen by flow cytometry. What was sequenced was sorted CD4+, CD8+, or CD8+CD57+ T cells (not recorded which) from PBMCs. These receptors all stem from a human donor with aplastic anemia.

The chain couples TRBV15 to TRBJ1-2; D gene unclear. Germline loops: CDR1 LNHNV, CDR2 YYDKDF (reference sequence). V was clipped by 0 bases and J by 7 bases, with 9 bases between them. The CDR3 spans 13 residues. The CDR3 DNA reads TGTGCCACCAGCAGAGACGTGGACTGTGGCTACACCTTC. Translated, it gives CATSRDVDCGYTF.

The rearrangement uses TRBV2 and TRBJ2-1, with TRBD2 matching over 9 bases. Germline CDR1 and CDR2: SNHLY and FYNNEI. V shed 3 bases, J shed 9 bases, and the junction held 6 bases outside the gene matches. This CDR3 spans 14 amino acids. In nucleotides, the CDR3 is TGTGCCAGCAGTGATGCGGGGGGGCCAGGTGAGCAGTTCTTC. Amino acids: CASSDAGGPGEQFF.

This clonotype was seen a handful of times. The CDR3 here is CASSLETGPLYEQYF. Here the CDR3 DNA reads TGTGCCAGCAGCTTAGAGACAGGTCCCCTCTACGAGCAGTACTTC. This chain joins TRBV5-5 and TRBJ2-7, with D perhaps matching TRBD1 (6 bases). V dropped 2 bases and J dropped 3 bases, with 15 bases sitting between them. Looked up from germline, CDR1 is SGHKS and CDR2 is YYEKEE (reference sequence). The CDR3 runs 15 residues.